This entry concerns a single TCR beta chain. The repertoire was sequenced with immunoSEQ multiplex PCR; TCRdb's copy has only in-frame clones and lacks some. The top ten hold roughly 24% of the sample, which has about 52,000 clones, about 82% seen once. These data come from a study of blood T cell repertoires in COVID-19. Looking at the study overall: PBMCs, B-cell-depleted T cells, or T cells were the source of the cDNA or gDNA that made up the material.

Germline-derived CDR1 and CDR2 are SGHRS and YFSETQ. The V gene lost 3 bases and the J gene lost 4 bases, with 10 bases spanning the gap. The CDR3 extends over 13 amino acids. This TCR was sampled from a woman over 75 with acute or convalescent COVID-19. This chain links TRBV5-1 with TRBJ1-2; possible D gene TRBD1, 6 bases. The sequencing sample was made of peripheral blood. CDR3 in amino acids: CASSSTGLYGYTF. The CDR3 bases are TGCGCCAGCAGCTCGACAGGCCTCTATGGCTACACCTTC.